The 7 T cell receptor beta chains presented below share a single source sample, sequenced in a study of blood T cell repertoires in COVID-19. TCRdb keeps only in-frame clones here, not all; method: immunoSEQ multiplex PCR. The sample includes more than 60,000 clones, approximately 80% of them seen just once. Material: peripheral blood. The receptors stem from a man aged 45-60 years with COVID-19, enrolled during active disease.

The chain carries TRBV7-3 and TRBJ2-3; 7 bases match TRBD2. The V segment lost 5 bases and the J segment 0 bases; nucleotides outside the gene matches: 14. Germline V gene sequence: CDR1 SGHTA, CDR2 FQGTGA. CDR3 size: 18 residues. The CDR3 region has the DNA TGTGCCAGCAGCCCCAGTGGCGGACTAGGCTCTAGCACAGATACGCAGTATTTT. It encodes CASSPSGGLGSSTDTQYF. The full variable domain, its missing parts supplied by reference TRBV7-3 and TRBJ2-3, is GAGVSQTPSNKVTEKGKYVELRCDPISGHTALYWYRQSLGQGPEFLIYFQGTGAADDSGLPNDRFFAVRPEGSVSTLKIQRTERGDSAVYLCASSPSGGLGSSTDTQYFGPGTRLTVL.

The chain joins TRBV5-1 to TRBJ1-6, with D perhaps matching TRBD1 (6 bases). V was cut by 4 bases and J by 5 bases, with 10 bases left in between. The CDR3 consists of 14 residues. CDR1 is SGHRS and CDR2 is YFSETQ in the germline V gene. In DNA, the CDR3 is TGCGCCAGCAGCAGGACAGACCATAATTCACCCCTCCACTTT. Translating gives CASSRTDHNSPLHF.

The CDR3 here is CASSGFTGAEAFF. The CDR3 nucleotides are TGTGCCAGCAGCGGTTTTACGGGGGCTGAAGCTTTCTTT. The chain recombines TRBV5-4 with TRBJ1-1, with a possible D match to TRBD1 (5 bases). Trimming cost V 4 bases and J 6 bases, with 13 bases left between them. The CDR3 is 13 residues long. Germline lookup yields CDR1 SGHNT and CDR2 YYREEE (reference sequence).

This chain joins TRBV18 and TRBJ2-7; no clear D. The CDR3 is 13 residues long. Germline lookup yields CDR1 KGHSH and CDR2 LQKENI. Trimming cost V 2 bases and J 4 bases, with 9 bases left between them. CDR3 loop: CASSPTASYEQYF. CDR3 nucleotides: TGTGCCAGCTCACCAACAGCATCTTACGAGCAGTACTTC.

The chain has TRBV13 and TRBJ2-1; 13 bases fit TRBD2. The V segment lost 4 bases and the J segment 11 bases; nucleotides outside the gene matches: 17. In germline, CDR1 is PRHDT, CDR2 FYEKMQ (reference sequence). The CDR3 spans 18 residues. DNA for the CDR3: TGTGCCAGCAGCTCAGGACTTAAGGGACTAGCGGGAAATTATCAGCAGTTCTTC. Translating gives CASSSGLKGLAGNYQQFF.

This sequence joins TRBV7-3 and TRBJ2-3; 7 bases line up with TRBD2. From germline, CDR1 is SGHTA and CDR2 FQGTGA. After removal of 7 bases from V and 7 bases from J, the junction contained 26 bases not matched to a gene. This CDR3 has 19 amino acids. Written as DNA, the CDR3 is TGTGCCAGCACCCTACAACCTCCCCAGGGTGGGGGGGAGGGATATACGCAGTATTTT. Translated, it gives CASTLQPPQGGGEGYTQYF.

This chain connects TRBV5-4 to TRBJ2-7, with 10 bases identical to TRBD1. The germline gives CDR1 SGHNT, CDR2 YYREEE (reference sequence). This CDR3 region has 16 residues. J lost 3 bases, V lost 4 bases, and 10 bases had no gene match. CDR3 nucleotides: TGTGCCAGCAGCCCACGATCCGGGACAGGGGACTACGAGCAGTACTTC. The encoded protein is CASSPRSGTGDYEQYF. Filled out from reference TRBV5-4 and TRBJ2-7, the complete variable domain reads ETGVTQSPTHLIKTRGQQVTLRCSSQSGHNTVSWYQQALGQGPQFIFQYYREEENGRGNFPPRFSGLQFPNYSSELNVNALELDDSALYLCASSPRSGTGDYEQYFGPGTRLTVT.